Below are 20 T cell receptor beta chains sequenced from a single sample in a study of T cells in Graves' hyperthyroidism and ophthalmopathy. The investigators amplified TCR beta CDR3 regions from RNA transcripts. Using the HTBI primer set, a first-round RT-PCR was run on the TCR CDR3. From the multiplex PCR reads, TCRdb called clonotypes with MiXCR, one entry per CDR3 protein. The sample records around 690,000 distinct CDR3 sequences, around 20% being singletons. Sequenced input: blood. Every receptor here comes from a man aged 25-45 years with Graves' ophthalmopathy.

The sample holds a few counts of this clonotype. The V call is TRBV20-1, the J call TRBJ1-6; 7 positions agree with TRBD1. CDR1 and CDR2 from the germline V gene are DFQATT and SNEGSKA (reference sequence). This CDR3 comprises 15 residues. V lost 3 bases, J lost 7 bases, and 9 bases stayed unmatched. CDR3 protein: CSASARQGGNSPLHF. CDR3 sequence (DNA): TGCAGTGCTAGTGCTCGACAGGGTGGGAATTCACCCCTCCACTTT.

This clonotype has only a few counts. This rearrangement joins TRBV7-2 to TRBJ1-4; D unclear. This CDR3 has 22 residues. The germline gives CDR1 SGHTA, CDR2 FQGNSA. V lost 1 base and J lost 0, with 27 bases in between. DNA of the CDR3: TGTGCCAGCAGCTTAGAAGGCCCTACCTTCACAAACGATCCCACAACTAATGAAAAACTGTTTTTT. The encoded protein is CASSLEGPTFTNDPTTNEKLFF.

This chain connects TRBV10-1 to TRBJ2-5; D remains unclear. The CDR3 consists of 13 residues. Germline CDR1 WNHNN, CDR2 SYGVQD (reference sequence). The ends were cut back, 1 base at V and 5 bases at J, with 8 bases in the middle. The CDR3 region is CASSEFREETQYF. Here the CDR3 DNA reads TGCGCCAGCAGTGAGTTTAGAGAGGAGACCCAGTACTTC.

This clonotype was observed a handful of times. The chain combines TRBV29-1 with TRBJ2-1; D perhaps matches TRBD2 (7 bases). With 6 bases removed from V and 5 bases from J, the gap between germline ends came to 20 bases. The CDR3 extends over 15 amino acids. From germline, CDR1 is SQVTM and CDR2 ANQGSEA. CDR3 sequence reads: CSVPPLQRDNNEQFF. DNA of the CDR3: TGCAGCGTCCCCCCCCTCCAGCGGGACAACAATGAGCAGTTCTTC.

The chain is built from TRBV24-1 and TRBJ2-7, with D perhaps TRBD1 or TRBD2 (5 bases each). Trimming cost V 5 bases and J 5 bases, with 15 bases left between them. Germline assignment: CDR1 KGHDR and CDR2 SFDVKD. This CDR3 comprises 14 residues. The CDR3 DNA reads as TGTGCCACCAGTGCCGGGGACGTTCCCCACGAGCAGTACTTC. It translates to CATSAGDVPHEQYF.

About this clonotype itself: A much larger clone is a single base away; this may be a read error. The chain is built from TRBV5-1 and TRBJ2-7; 11 bases fit TRBD1. V lost 4 bases and J lost 4; bases outside the gene matches: 7. There are 15 residues in the CDR3. Germline V gene data show CDR1 as SGHRS and CDR2 as YFSETQ. The CDR3 loop reads CASSAGTGGPYEQYF. CDR3 nucleotides: TGCGCCAGCAGCGCCGGGACAGGGGGACCTTACGAGCAGTACTTC. Filled out from reference TRBV5-1 and TRBJ2-7, the complete variable domain reads KAGVTQTPRYLIKTRGQQVTLSCSPISGHRSVSWYQQTPGQGLQFLFEYFSETQRNKGNFPGRFSGRQFSNSRSEMNVSTLELGDSALYLCASSAGTGGPYEQYFGPGTRLTVT.

CDR3 coding DNA: TGCAGCGTTGAAGTAAAAGGGAGCGCTGAAGCTTTCTTT. Its protein is CSVEVKGSAEAFF. V gene TRBV29-1 combines with J gene TRBJ1-1; no reliable D call. The CDR3 length is 13 residues. The germline V and J ends were trimmed by 1 base and 6 bases, with 12 bases remaining between them. The germline V gene has CDR1 SQVTM and CDR2 ANQGSEA. The full variable domain, with the rest looked up from reference TRBV29-1 and TRBJ1-1, is SAVISQKPSRDICQRGTSLTIQCQVDSQVTMMFWYRQQPGQSLTLIATANQGSEATYESGFVIDKFPISRPNLTFSTLTVSNMSPEDSSIYLCSVEVKGSAEAFFGQGTRLTVV.

The chain employs TRBV20-1 and TRBJ2-7, with TRBD2 as a possible D gene (5 bases). The CDR3 runs 16 residues. CDR1 and CDR2 (germline): DFQATT, SNEGSKA (reference sequence). V was pared by 5 bases and J by 0 bases, with 20 bases between. CDR3 residues: CSAASTRVPFSYEQYF. CDR3 sequence (DNA): TGCAGTGCTGCTTCAACGCGGGTTCCATTCTCCTACGAGCAGTACTTC.

V usage is TRBV30 and J usage is TRBJ1-3; no definite D call. The CDR3 has 13 residues. Germline loops: CDR1 GTSNPN, CDR2 SVGIG (reference sequence). V lost 7 bases, J lost 8 bases, and 18 bases lay in between. This chain's CDR3 is CAFLIQNNYTIYF. The CDR3 region has the DNA TGTGCCTTCCTGATCCAGAATAATTACACCATATATTTT. The full variable domain, rest sourced from reference TRBV30 and TRBJ1-3, is SQTIHQWPATLVQPVGSPLSLECTVEGTSNPNLYWYRQAAGRGLQLLFYSVGIGQISSEVPQNLSASRPQDRQFILSSKKLLLSDSGFYLCAFLIQNNYTIYFGEGSWLTVV.

The chain uses TRBV9 and TRBJ2-3; 10 bases line up with TRBD1. The ends lost 0 bases at V and 2 bases at J; junction bases unmatched: 6. Looked up from germline, CDR1 is SGDLS and CDR2 is YYNGEE. This CDR3 comprises 17 residues. The CDR3 sequence: CASSVVGGQGITDTQYF. CDR3 nucleotides: TGTGCCAGCAGCGTAGTAGGGGGACAGGGGATCACAGATACGCAGTATTTT. Full variable domain (outside the CDR3, taken from reference TRBV9 and TRBJ2-3): DSGVTQTPKHLITATGQRVTLRCSPRSGDLSVYWYQQSLDQGLQFLIQYYNGEERAKGNILERFSAQQFPDLHSELNLSSLELGDSALYFCASSVVGGQGITDTQYFGPGTRLTVL.

This clonotype was counted at least ten times. This rearrangement joins TRBV30 to TRBJ2-5; D remains unclear. Per the germline V gene, CDR1 is GTSNPN and CDR2 is SVGIG (reference sequence). V lost 0 bases, J lost 3 bases, and 8 bases lay in between. The CDR3 is 13 amino acids. In DNA, the CDR3 is TGTGCCTGGAGTGTACATGGAAAAGAGACCCAGTACTTC. It encodes CAWSVHGKETQYF.

This chain connects TRBV9 to TRBJ2-5; 7 nucleotides line up with TRBD1. The CDR3 covers 13 residues. J lost 7 bases, V lost 3 bases, and 6 bases had no gene match. Germline V gene lookup returns CDR1 SGDLS and CDR2 YYNGEE. The CDR3: CASSEGTEVTQYF. The DNA of the CDR3 is TGTGCCAGCAGCGAGGGGACAGAAGTGACCCAGTACTTC.

As for this clonotype: Given a much more abundant clone one base away, this may be a read error. CDR3 bases: TGTGCCATCTCAGAAAAACGGGATTCACCCCTCCACTTT. Protein product: CAISEKRDSPLHF. This sequence joins TRBV18 and TRBJ1-6, with D unresolved. The CDR3 has 13 amino acids. The germline V gene encodes CDR1 KGHSH and CDR2 LQKENI.

This clonotype was seen ten or more times. The chain employs TRBV12-3 or TRBV12-4 and TRBJ1-1, with a tentative D call TRBD1 (6 bases). The CDR3 contains 14 residues. V was clipped by 6 bases and J by 4 bases, with 15 bases between them. CDR3 DNA: TGTGCCAGCAGAGGGGACACCTTGAGCACTGAAGCTTTCTTT. Its translation: CASRGDTLSTEAFF.

This rearrangement joins TRBV4-2 to TRBJ2-1, with D tentatively TRBD1 or TRBD2 (6 bases each). V shed 4 bases and J shed 4 bases, with 11 bases lying between them. The CDR3 consists of 14 residues. Germline V gene lookup returns CDR1 LGHNA and CDR2 YNFKEQ. The CDR3 is CASSPGAGYNEQFF. The CDR3 DNA reads TGTGCCAGCAGCCCAGGGGCGGGGTACAATGAGCAGTTCTTC.

V is TRBV28 and J is TRBJ2-7; TRBD2 matches at 11 bases. Germline CDR1 reads MDHEN; CDR2 reads SYDVKM. The junction had 11 bases not matched to a gene; V was cut back by 4 bases and J by 6 bases. The CDR3 is made up of 16 amino acids. The CDR3 reads CASSSGTSGGGAEQYF. CDR3 coding DNA: TGTGCCAGCAGTTCCGGGACTAGCGGTGGTGGGGCCGAGCAGTACTTC.

This clonotype was observed at least ten times. The J gene is TRBJ1-1, the V gene TRBV12-3 or TRBV12-4; a possible D gene is TRBD1 (5 bases). The CDR3 spans 13 residues. The ends were cut back, 5 bases at V and 3 bases at J, with 10 bases in the middle. CDR3 coding DNA: TGTGCCAGCAGTGAAGAAGGGGACACTGAAGCTTTCTTT. It yields the protein CASSEEGDTEAFF.

This clonotype has a handful of counts. The V gene is TRBV7-3, the J gene TRBJ2-2, with TRBD2 matching 10 bases. This CDR3 region has 17 residues. From germline, CDR1 is SGHTA and CDR2 FQGTGA. Trimming removed 4 bases from V and 6 bases from J; junction bases left unmatched: 11. Here the CDR3 reads CASSSIGLAGVAGELFF. CDR3 bases: TGTGCCAGCAGCTCCATAGGTCTAGCGGGAGTGGCCGGGGAGCTGTTTTTT.

About this clonotype itself: The DNA is omitted, as the CDR3 cannot be located on it reliably, and the CDR3 follows TCRdb's listing. V and J are TRBV20-1 and TRBJ2-7; the D call of TRBD1 is as the table states it, not checked on the DNA. Germline V CDR1 and CDR2: DFQATT, SNEGSKA (reference sequence). Both ends counted, the CDR3 spans 13 residues. The CDR3 loop is CSVPPRQDYEQYF.

This clonotype was seen repeatedly, ten times or more. The V call is TRBV20-1, the J call TRBJ2-3, with D maybe TRBD1 (6 bases). CDR3 length equals 15 residues. Trimming stripped 0 bases from V and 0 bases from J, with 10 bases between. In germline, CDR1 is DFQATT, CDR2 SNEGSKA (reference sequence). The chain's CDR3 is CSARDSRGSTDTQYF. The DNA for the CDR3 is TGCAGTGCTAGAGATTCCAGGGGTAGCACAGATACGCAGTATTTT.